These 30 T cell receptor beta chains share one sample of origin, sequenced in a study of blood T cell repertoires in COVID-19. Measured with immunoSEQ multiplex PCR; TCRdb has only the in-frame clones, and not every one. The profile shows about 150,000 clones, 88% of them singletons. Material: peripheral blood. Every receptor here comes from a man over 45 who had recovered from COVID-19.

As DNA, the CDR3 is TGTGCCAGTTTCTCGTACACCGGGGAGCTGTTTTTT. It encodes CASFSYTGELFF. The chain is built from TRBV19 and TRBJ2-2; unclear D gene. V was clipped by 8 bases and J by 3 bases, with 7 bases between them. The CDR3 is 12 amino acids. Per germline, CDR1 LNHDA and CDR2 SQIVND (reference sequence).

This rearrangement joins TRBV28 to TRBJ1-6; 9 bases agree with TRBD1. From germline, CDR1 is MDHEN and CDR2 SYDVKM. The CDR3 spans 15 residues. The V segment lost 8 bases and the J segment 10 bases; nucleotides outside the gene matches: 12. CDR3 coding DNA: TGTGCCAGCGGGGGCACCGGGACAGGGACCTCACCCCTCCACTTT. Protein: CASGGTGTGTSPLHF. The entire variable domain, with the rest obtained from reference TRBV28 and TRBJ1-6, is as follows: DVKVTQSSRYLVKRTGEKVFLECVQDMDHENMFWYRQDPGLGLRLIYFSYDVKMKEKGDIPEGYSVSREKKERFSLILESASTNQTSMYLCASGGTGTGTSPLHFGNGTRLTVT.

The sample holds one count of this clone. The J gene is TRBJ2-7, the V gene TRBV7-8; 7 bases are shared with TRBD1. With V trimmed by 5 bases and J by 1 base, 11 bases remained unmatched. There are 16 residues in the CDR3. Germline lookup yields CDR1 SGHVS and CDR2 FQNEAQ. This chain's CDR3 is CASSPPTGRGSYEQYF. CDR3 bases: TGTGCCAGCAGCCCCCCGACAGGGAGAGGGTCCTACGAGCAGTACTTC.

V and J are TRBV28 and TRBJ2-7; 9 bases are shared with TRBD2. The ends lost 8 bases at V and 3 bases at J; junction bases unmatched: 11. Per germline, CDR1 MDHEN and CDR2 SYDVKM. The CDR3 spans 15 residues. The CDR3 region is CASGQYAGGLYEQYF. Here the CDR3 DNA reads TGTGCCAGCGGGCAGTACGCGGGGGGGCTCTACGAGCAGTACTTC.

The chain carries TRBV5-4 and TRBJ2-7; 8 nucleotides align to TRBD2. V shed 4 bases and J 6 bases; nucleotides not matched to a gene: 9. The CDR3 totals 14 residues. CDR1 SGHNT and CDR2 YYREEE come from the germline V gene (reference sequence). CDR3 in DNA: TGTGCCAGCAGCAAATCGGGACTAGTGAGCGAGCAGTACTTC. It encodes CASSKSGLVSEQYF.

CDR3 sequence: CASSAPGGGYTF. For the CDR3, the DNA is TGTGCCAGCAGCGCGCCCGGCGGGGGCTACACCTTC. The chain joins TRBV9 to TRBJ1-2; D call uncertain. CDR3 length equals 12 residues. CDR1 and CDR2 (germline): SGDLS, YYNGEE. V lost 3 bases to trimming and J lost 8 bases, with 11 bases between them.

CDR3 amino acids: CASSLDRAMNTEAFF. CDR3 nucleotides: TGTGCCAGCAGCTTGGACAGGGCCATGAACACTGAAGCTTTCTTT. The V call is TRBV7-3, the J call TRBJ1-1, with TRBD1 identical over 8 bases. The CDR3 has 15 residues. From germline, CDR1 is SGHTA and CDR2 FQGTGA. The V gene end was trimmed by 3 bases and the J gene end by 0 bases; junction bases not matched to a gene: 3.

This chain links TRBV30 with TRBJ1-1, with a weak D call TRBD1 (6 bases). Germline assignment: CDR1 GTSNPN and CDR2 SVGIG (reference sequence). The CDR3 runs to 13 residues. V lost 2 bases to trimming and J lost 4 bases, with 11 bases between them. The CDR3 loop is CAWSRQALTEAFF. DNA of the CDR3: TGTGCCTGGAGTCGACAGGCTCTCACTGAAGCTTTCTTT.

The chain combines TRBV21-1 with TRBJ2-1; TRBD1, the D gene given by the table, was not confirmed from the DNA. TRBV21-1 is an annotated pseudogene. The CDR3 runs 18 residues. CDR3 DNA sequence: TGTGCCAGCAGCAAAGTTTCAGTGCCGGGACAGGGGTACAATGAGCAGTTCTTC. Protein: CASSKVSVPGQGYNEQFF.

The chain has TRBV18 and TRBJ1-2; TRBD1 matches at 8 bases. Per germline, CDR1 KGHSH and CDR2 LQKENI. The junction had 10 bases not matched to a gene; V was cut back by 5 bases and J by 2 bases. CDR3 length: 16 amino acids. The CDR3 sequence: CASSSQDRAVNYGYTF. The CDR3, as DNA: TGTGCCAGCTCATCTCAGGACAGGGCAGTCAACTATGGCTACACCTTC. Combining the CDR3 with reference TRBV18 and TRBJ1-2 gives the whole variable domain NAGVMQNPRHLVRRRGQEARLRCSPMKGHSHVYWYRQLPEEGLKFMVYLQKENIIDESGMPKERFSAEFPKEGPSILRIQQVVRGDSAAYFCASSSQDRAVNYGYTFGSGTRLTVV.

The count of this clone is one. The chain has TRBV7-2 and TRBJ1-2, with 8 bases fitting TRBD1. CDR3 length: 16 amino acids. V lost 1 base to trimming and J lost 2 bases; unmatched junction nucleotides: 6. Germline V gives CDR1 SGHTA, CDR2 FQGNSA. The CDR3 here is CASSLGRQGANYGYTF. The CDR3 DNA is TGTGCCAGCAGCTTAGGCCGGCAGGGGGCGAACTATGGCTACACCTTC.

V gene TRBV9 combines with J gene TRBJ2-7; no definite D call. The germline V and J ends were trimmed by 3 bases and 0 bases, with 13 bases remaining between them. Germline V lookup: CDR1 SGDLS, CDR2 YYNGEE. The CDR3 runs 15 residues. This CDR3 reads CASSALGANSYEQYF. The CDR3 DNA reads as TGTGCCAGCAGCGCTTTAGGAGCCAACTCCTACGAGCAGTACTTC.

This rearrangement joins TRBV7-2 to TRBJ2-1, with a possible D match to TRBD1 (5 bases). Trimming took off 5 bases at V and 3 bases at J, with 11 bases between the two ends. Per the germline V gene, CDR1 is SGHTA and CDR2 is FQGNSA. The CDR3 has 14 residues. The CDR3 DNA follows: TGTGCCAGCAGCCCAGGGTTACTCTACAATGAGCAGTTCTTC. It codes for CASSPGLLYNEQFF.

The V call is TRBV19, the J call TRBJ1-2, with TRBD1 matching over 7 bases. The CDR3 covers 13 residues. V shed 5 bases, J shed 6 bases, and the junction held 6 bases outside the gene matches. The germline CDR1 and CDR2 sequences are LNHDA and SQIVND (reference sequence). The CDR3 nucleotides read TGTGCCAGTAGTGTATCGACAGGGAATGGCTACACCTTC. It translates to CASSVSTGNGYTF.

The CDR3 bases are TGTGCCAGCAGCCTTCCGGGGTACCAGGATGGCTACACCTTC. It encodes CASSLPGYQDGYTF. The V gene is TRBV14, the J gene TRBJ1-2; D remains ambiguous. The CDR3 contains 14 residues. Trimming took off 4 bases at V and 6 bases at J, with 15 bases between the two ends. CDR1 and CDR2 from the germline V gene are SGHDN and FVKESK.

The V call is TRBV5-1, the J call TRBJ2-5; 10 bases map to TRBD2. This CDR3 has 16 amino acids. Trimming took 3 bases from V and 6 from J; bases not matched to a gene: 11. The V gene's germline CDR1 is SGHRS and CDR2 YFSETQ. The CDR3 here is CASSWSGGAIDQTQYF. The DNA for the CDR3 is TGCGCCAGCAGCTGGAGCGGGGGGGCCATAGATCAGACCCAGTACTTC.

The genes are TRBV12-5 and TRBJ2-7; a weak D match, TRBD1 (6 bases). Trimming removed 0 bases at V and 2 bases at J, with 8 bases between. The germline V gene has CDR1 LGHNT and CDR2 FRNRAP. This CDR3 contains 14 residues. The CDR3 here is CASGLVGGTYEQYF. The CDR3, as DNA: TGTGCTAGTGGTTTGGTAGGGGGAACCTACGAGCAGTACTTC.

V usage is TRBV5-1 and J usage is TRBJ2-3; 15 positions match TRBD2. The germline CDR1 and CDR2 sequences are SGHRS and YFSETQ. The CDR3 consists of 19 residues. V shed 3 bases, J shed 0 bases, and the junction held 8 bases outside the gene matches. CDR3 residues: CASSWYRTSGRASTDTQYF. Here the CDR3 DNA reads TGCGCCAGCAGCTGGTATCGGACTAGCGGGAGGGCCAGCACAGATACGCAGTATTTT.

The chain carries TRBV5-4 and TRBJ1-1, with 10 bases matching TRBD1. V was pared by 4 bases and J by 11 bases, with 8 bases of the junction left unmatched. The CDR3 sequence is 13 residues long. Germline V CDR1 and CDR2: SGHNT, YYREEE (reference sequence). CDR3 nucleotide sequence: TGTGCCAGCAGCCTGACAGGGGGCTGGGGTGCTTTCTTT. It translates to CASSLTGGWGAFF.

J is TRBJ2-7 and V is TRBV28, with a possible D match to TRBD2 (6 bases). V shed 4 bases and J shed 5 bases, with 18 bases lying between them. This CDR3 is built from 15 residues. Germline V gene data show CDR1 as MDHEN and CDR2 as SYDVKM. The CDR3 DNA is TGTGCCAGCAGTTCCCCGGGACTCTATGAGGACGAGCAGTACTTC. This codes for CASSSPGLYEDEQYF.

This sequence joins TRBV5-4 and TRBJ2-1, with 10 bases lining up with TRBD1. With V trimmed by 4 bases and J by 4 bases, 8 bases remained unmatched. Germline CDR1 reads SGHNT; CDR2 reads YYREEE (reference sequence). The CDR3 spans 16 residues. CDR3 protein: CASSMAGTGEYNEQFF. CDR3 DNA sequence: TGTGCCAGCAGCATGGCCGGGACAGGGGAGTACAATGAGCAGTTCTTC.

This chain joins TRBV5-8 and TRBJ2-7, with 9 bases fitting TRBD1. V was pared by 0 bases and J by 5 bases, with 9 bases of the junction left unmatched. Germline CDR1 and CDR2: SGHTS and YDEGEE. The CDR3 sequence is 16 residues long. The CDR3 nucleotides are TGTGCCAGCAGCTTGGCCGGGGGACAGGGTAACAACGAGCAGTACTTC. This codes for CASSLAGGQGNNEQYF.

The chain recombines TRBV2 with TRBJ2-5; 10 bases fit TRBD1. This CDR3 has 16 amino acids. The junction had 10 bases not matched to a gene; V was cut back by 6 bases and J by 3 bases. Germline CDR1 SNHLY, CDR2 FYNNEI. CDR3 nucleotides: TGTGCCAGCAGCCGCGGGACAGGGGCAGGTGAAGAGACCCAGTACTTC. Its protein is CASSRGTGAGEETQYF.

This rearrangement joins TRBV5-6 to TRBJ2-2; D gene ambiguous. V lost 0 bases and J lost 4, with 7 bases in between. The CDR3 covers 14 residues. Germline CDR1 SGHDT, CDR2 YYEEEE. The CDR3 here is CASSLGRITGELFF. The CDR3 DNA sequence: TGTGCCAGCAGCTTGGGCAGGATCACCGGGGAGCTGTTTTTT.

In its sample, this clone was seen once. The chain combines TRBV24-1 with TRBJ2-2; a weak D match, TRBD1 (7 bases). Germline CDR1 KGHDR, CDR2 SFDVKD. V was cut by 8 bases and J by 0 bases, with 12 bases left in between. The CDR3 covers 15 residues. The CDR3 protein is CATKEGASNTGELFF. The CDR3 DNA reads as TGTGCCACCAAGGAGGGGGCCTCGAACACCGGGGAGCTGTTTTTT.

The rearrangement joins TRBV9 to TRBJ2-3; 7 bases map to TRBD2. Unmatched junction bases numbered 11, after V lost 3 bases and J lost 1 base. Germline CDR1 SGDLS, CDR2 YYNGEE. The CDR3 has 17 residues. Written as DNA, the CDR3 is TGTGCCAGCAGCGCCTGGGATGGGACTACTCGCACAGATACGCAGTATTTT. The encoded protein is CASSAWDGTTRTDTQYF.

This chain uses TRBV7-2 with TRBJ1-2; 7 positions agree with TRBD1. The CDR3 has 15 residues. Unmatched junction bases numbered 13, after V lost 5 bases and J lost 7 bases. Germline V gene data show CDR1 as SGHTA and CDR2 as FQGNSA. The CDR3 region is CASSARQGKVLGYTF. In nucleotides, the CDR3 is TGTGCCAGCAGCGCGCGACAGGGAAAGGTGCTTGGCTACACCTTC.

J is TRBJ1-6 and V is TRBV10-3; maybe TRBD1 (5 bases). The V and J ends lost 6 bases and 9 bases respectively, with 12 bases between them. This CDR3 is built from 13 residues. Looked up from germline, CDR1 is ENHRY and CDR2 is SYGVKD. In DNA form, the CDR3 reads TGTGCCATCAGCCCTACGGGGGGTTCACCCCTCCACTTT. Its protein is CAISPTGGSPLHF.

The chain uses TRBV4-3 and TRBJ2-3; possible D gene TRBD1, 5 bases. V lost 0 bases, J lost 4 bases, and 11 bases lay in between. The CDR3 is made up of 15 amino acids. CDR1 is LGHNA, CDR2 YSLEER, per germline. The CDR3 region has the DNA TGCGCCAGCAGCCAAGATTGGGGCACCGCAGATACGCAGTATTTT. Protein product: CASSQDWGTADTQYF.

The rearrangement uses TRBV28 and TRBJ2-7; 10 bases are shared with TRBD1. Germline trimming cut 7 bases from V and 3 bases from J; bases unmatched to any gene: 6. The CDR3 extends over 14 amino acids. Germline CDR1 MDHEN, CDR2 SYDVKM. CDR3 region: CASTSTGGGYEQYF. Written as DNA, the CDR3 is TGTGCCAGCACCTCGACAGGGGGCGGCTACGAGCAGTACTTC.